This is a list of T cell receptor beta chains from one sample in a study of cytomegalovirus exposure and HLA in healthy donors. The repertoire was sequenced with immunoSEQ multiplex PCR; TCRdb's copy has only in-frame clones and lacks some. This table holds about 160,000 clones, 75% found once. Sequenced sample: PBMCs. These receptors were taken from a woman aged 45-65 years in good health and CMV-seropositive. The CDR3 runs from the conserved cysteine through the conserved F or W. A D gene is named only where the DNA matches it firmly. The listing skips clone size in some rows; elsewhere it reads once, few, many or a size class.

J gene | D gene | V gene | clone size | CDR3 protein | CDR3 DNA
TRBJ2-3 | . | TRBV2 | . | CASSEGRTLSDTQYF | TGTGCCAGCAGTGAAGGGAGGACTTTAAGTGATACGCAGTATTTT
TRBJ2-7 | . | TRBV7-6 | . | CASTQRSQSSYEQYF | TGTGCCAGCACCCAGAGGTCGCAGTCCTCCTACGAGCAGTACTTC
TRBJ2-5 | TRBD1 | TRBV5-1 | . | CASSLAPVTGEETQYF | TGCGCCAGCAGCTTGGCTCCCGTGACAGGGGAAGAGACCCAGTACTTC
TRBJ1-2 | TRBD1 | TRBV7-2 | . | CASSSGQGLGYTF | TGTGCCAGCAGCTCGGGACAGGGCCTCGGCTACACCTTC
TRBJ1-1 | . | TRBV7-6 | . | CASSYTDTNTEAFF | TGTGCCAGCAGCTACACCGACACGAACACTGAAGCTTTCTTT
TRBJ2-3 | TRBD1 | TRBV9 | few | CASSLQGASTDTQYF | TGTGCCAGCAGCCTACAGGGGGCTAGCACAGATACGCAGTATTTT
TRBJ2-4 | TRBD2 | TRBV19 | . | CASSIAGGDDIQYF | TGTGCCAGTAGTATTGCGGGGGGGGATGACATTCAGTACTTC
TRBJ2-2 | TRBD2 | TRBV7-6 | . | CASSLYSGATGELFF | TGTGCCAGCAGCCTGTATAGCGGGGCCACCGGGGAGCTGTTTTTT
TRBJ2-7 | TRBD1 | TRBV5-4 | few | CASSLDRGRLEQYF | TGTGCCAGCAGCTTGGACAGGGGGCGACTGGAGCAGTACTTC
TRBJ2-3 | TRBD2 | TRBV5-1 | . | CASSSGLAGAFTDTQYF | TGCGCCAGCAGCTCTGGACTAGCGGGGGCCTTCACGGATACGCAGTATTTT
TRBJ1-1 | . | TRBV14 | . | CASSQEKPRMNTEAFF | TGTGCCAGCAGCCAAGAAAAGCCTCGAATGAACACTGAAGCTTTCTTT
TRBJ2-2 | . | TRBV5-6 | . | CASSLRGNTGELFF | TGTGCCAGCAGTCTCAGGGGGAACACCGGGGAGCTGTTTTTT
TRBJ2-5 | . | TRBV5-1 | . | CASRQGEVQETQYF | TGCGCCAGCAGACAGGGAGAGGTTCAAGAGACCCAGTACTTC
TRBJ2-5 | . | TRBV7-8 | . | CASSLEAQPGETQYF | TGTGCCAGCAGCTTAGAAGCGCAGCCCGGGGAGACCCAGTACTTC
TRBJ2-1 | TRBD2 | TRBV6-1 | . | CASSEAAGVYNEQFF | TGTGCCAGCAGTGAAGCCGCGGGGGTGTACAATGAGCAGTTCTTC
TRBJ1-1 | TRBD1 | TRBV29-1 | . | CSVGQLNTEAFF | TGCAGCGTGGGACAGCTGAACACTGAAGCTTTCTTT
TRBJ1-5 | . | TRBV19 | . | CASSARSDQPQHF | TGTGCCAGTAGTGCGCGCTCCGATCAGCCCCAGCATTTT
TRBJ1-6 | . | TRBV7-9 | . | CASSKVGGDLHF | TGTGCCAGCAGCAAGGTTGGCGGGGACCTCCACTTT
TRBJ2-6 | TRBD2 | TRBV7-9 | . | CASSPPAGFSGANVLTF | TGTGCCAGCAGCCCCCCAGCGGGGTTCTCTGGGGCCAACGTCCTGACTTTC
TRBJ2-5 | . | TRBV10-1 | . | CASSESSLGGAETQYF | TGCGCCAGCAGTGAGTCGTCCTTGGGGGGGGCAGAGACCCAGTACTTC
TRBJ2-1 | TRBD2 | TRBV2 | few | CASSEFAGGAYNEQFF | TGTGCCAGCAGTGAATTTGCGGGGGGTGCCTACAATGAGCAGTTCTTC
TRBJ2-5 | . | TRBV11-2 | . | CASSRPGRKQETQYF | TGTGCCAGCAGCCGTCCTGGGCGTAAACAAGAGACCCAGTACTTC
TRBJ2-7 | TRBD1 | TRBV13 | . | CASSLGRVGGAHEQYF | TGTGCCAGCAGCTTAGGCCGGGTAGGGGGCGCCCACGAGCAGTACTTC
TRBJ1-5 | . | TRBV7-2 | few | CASSLQGGDPLLWPQHF | TGTGCCAGCAGCTTACAAGGTGGAGACCCGCTGCTTTGGCCCCAGCATTTT
TRBJ1-5 | . | TRBV28 | . | CASSFGFRSNQPQHF | TGTGCCAGCAGTTTCGGGTTTAGGAGCAATCAGCCCCAGCATTTT
TRBJ1-1 | . | TRBV29-1 | . | CSVPRGGEAFF | TGCAGCGTTCCTCGGGGTGGTGAAGCTTTCTTT
TRBJ1-3 | . | TRBV4-2 | . | CASSQVQGGNTIYF | TGTGCCAGCAGCCAAGTCCAGGGAGGAAACACCATATATTTT
TRBJ2-3 | TRBD1 | TRBV5-1 | . | CASSLTQGASDTQYF | TGCGCCAGCAGCTTGACACAGGGGGCATCAGATACGCAGTATTTT
TRBJ2-2 | . | TRBV30 | few | CAWSPGVAGTGELFF | TGTGCCTGGAGTCCCGGAGTGGCGGGCACCGGGGAGCTGTTTTTT
TRBJ2-7 | TRBD2 | TRBV5-4 | . | CASSSGLAGGRNEQYF | TGTGCCAGCAGCTCGGGACTAGCGGGGGGGCGGAACGAGCAGTACTTC
TRBJ1-2 | . | TRBV28 | . | CASSLRQAGYTF | TGTGCCAGCAGTTTAAGACAGGCTGGCTACACCTTC
TRBJ2-1 | . | TRBV27 | . | CASSLSDFGSQFF | TGTGCCAGCAGTTTATCCGACTTCGGGTCCCAGTTCTTC
TRBJ1-5 | . | TRBV6-1 | few | CASKEAGYSNQPQHF | TGTGCCAGCAAAGAGGCGGGGTATAGCAATCAGCCCCAGCATTTT
TRBJ1-3 | . | TRBV6-5 | . | CASSYGGSSGNTIYF | TGTGCCAGCAGTTACGGTGGTAGCTCTGGAAACACCATATATTTT
TRBJ2-7 | . | TRBV5-6 | once | CASSLVGRDYEQYF | TGTGCCAGCAGCTTGGTCGGCAGGGACTACGAGCAGTACTTC
TRBJ1-2 | . | TRBV5-8 | . | CASSLTGSIGGYTF | TGTGCCAGCAGCTTAACAGGAAGCATCGGCGGCTACACCTTC
TRBJ2-7 | . | TRBV29-1 | . | CSVAGAGYEQYF | TGCAGCGTTGCAGGGGCTGGGTACGAGCAGTACTTC
TRBJ1-3 | . | TRBV11-2 | . | CASSLGFGGTIYF | TGTGCCAGCAGCTTAGGCTTCGGGGGCACCATATATTTT
TRBJ1-4 | . | TRBV7-9 | . | CASSLTDSNEKLFF | TGTGCCAGCAGCTTGACAGACTCTAATGAAAAACTGTTTTTT
TRBJ1-3 | . | TRBV11-2 | . | CASSLGTDFTLRNTIYF | TGTGCCAGCAGCTTAGGGACGGACTTCACTTTGCGGAACACCATATATTTT
TRBJ1-3 | . | TRBV2 | once | CASSDYNPGNTIYF | TGTGCCAGCAGTGATTACAACCCTGGAAACACCATATATTTT
TRBJ2-2 | . | TRBV5-1 | . | CASSLVTNTGELFF | TGCGCCAGCAGCTTGGTTACGAACACCGGGGAGCTGTTTTTT
TRBJ2-1 | TRBD1 | TRBV15 | . | CATSETGTVYNNEQFF | TGTGCCACCAGCGAGACCGGGACAGTTTATAACAATGAGCAGTTCTTC
TRBJ1-2 | . | TRBV5-6 | few | CASSLEETANGYTF | TGTGCCAGCAGCTTGGAGGAGACAGCGAATGGCTACACCTTC
TRBJ2-7 | . | TRBV20-1 | . | CSARQGYEQYF | TGCAGTGCTAGACAGGGCTACGAGCAGTACTTC
TRBJ1-1 | TRBD1 | TRBV10-2 | . | CASSEGPGGTEAFF | TGCGCCAGCAGTGAGGGGCCAGGGGGCACTGAAGCTTTCTTT
TRBJ1-2 | TRBD1 | TRBV10-3 | . | CAIKSRDSPANYGYTF | TGTGCCATCAAATCTCGGGACAGCCCAGCGAACTATGGCTACACCTTC
TRBJ1-6 | . | TRBV6-1 | . | CASSEAGGSSPLHF | TGTGCCAGCAGTGAAGCAGGGGGAAGTTCACCCCTCCACTTT
TRBJ2-5 | TRBD1 | TRBV9 | few | CASSKDRVETQYF | TGTGCCAGCAGCAAAGACAGGGTAGAGACCCAGTACTTC
TRBJ2-7 | TRBD1 | TRBV5-1 | . | CASSSIRDRGLYEQYF | TGCGCCAGCAGCTCTATTCGGGACAGGGGGCTCTACGAGCAGTACTTC
TRBJ1-1 | . | TRBV5-6 | once | CASSPRNQGREAFF | TGTGCCAGCAGCCCTCGAAATCAGGGGCGTGAAGCTTTCTTT
TRBJ2-4 | . | TRBV2 | . | CASSPLFQYF | TGTGCCAGCAGCCCCCTCTTTCAGTACTTC
TRBJ2-7 | . | TRBV30 | . | CAWSLGGEQYF | TGTGCCTGGAGTTTGGGGGGCGAGCAGTACTTC
TRBJ2-1 | TRBD1 | TRBV4-1 | . | CASSLGSGTGGNEQFF | TGCGCCAGCAGCCTGGGTTCCGGGACAGGGGGCAATGAGCAGTTCTTC
TRBJ1-2 | TRBD1 | TRBV19 | . | CASGDSYGYTF | TGTGCCAGTGGGGACAGCTATGGCTACACCTTC
TRBJ1-1 | . | TRBV19 | few | CASSINRATEAFF | TGTGCCAGTAGTATAAACAGGGCCACTGAAGCTTTCTTT
TRBJ2-1 | . | TRBV5-4 | . | CASSRLGVPDNEQFF | TGTGCCAGCAGCAGACTAGGTGTTCCTGACAATGAGCAGTTCTTC